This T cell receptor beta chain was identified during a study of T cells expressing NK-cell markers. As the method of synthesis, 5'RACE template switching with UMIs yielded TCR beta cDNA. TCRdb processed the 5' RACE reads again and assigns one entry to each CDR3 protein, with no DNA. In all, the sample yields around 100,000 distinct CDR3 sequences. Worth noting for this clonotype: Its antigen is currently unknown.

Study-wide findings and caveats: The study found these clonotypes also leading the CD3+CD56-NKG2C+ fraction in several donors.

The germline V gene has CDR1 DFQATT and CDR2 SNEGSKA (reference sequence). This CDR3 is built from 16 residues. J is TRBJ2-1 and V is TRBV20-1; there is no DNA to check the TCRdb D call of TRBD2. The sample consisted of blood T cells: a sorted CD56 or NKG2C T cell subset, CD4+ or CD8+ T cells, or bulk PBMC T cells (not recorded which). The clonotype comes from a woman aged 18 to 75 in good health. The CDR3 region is CSARDRDSSSYNEQFF.